Here is one T cell receptor beta chain with its context. Which antigen it targets is not known. Base quality data are lacking; no much larger clone is found one base away. The record originates from a study of OX40 agonist ivuxolimab in advanced cancers. Background for the entire study: Ivuxolimab was a fully human IgG2 agonistic monoclonal antibody targeting the costimulatory receptor OX40 (CD134). Intravenous ivuxolimab was administered to patients every 2 weeks at six dose levels: 0.01, 0.1, 0.3, 1.5, 3 and 10 mg/kg. Patients were allowed to have had prior anti-PD-1, anti-PD-L1 or anti-CTLA-4 therapy, and approximately 40% of the dose-escalation patients had previously received checkpoint inhibitors. Peripheral TCRbeta sequencing aimed to test whether ivuxolimab altered TCR sequence diversity and caused clonal T-cell expansion. In the dose-escalation cohort, roughly 80% of patients were male, and the mean age was roughly 60 years, with a range of roughly 20 to 80. Partial responses were achieved by three dose-escalation patients, of whom one had hepatocellular carcinoma and two had cutaneous melanoma. Of the 50 to 55 dose-escalation patients, hepatocellular carcinoma was present in around 20, melanoma in roughly 15, renal cell carcinoma in 9 and head and neck cancer in 9. The monotherapy dose-escalation portion (N ≈ 52 patients) of the phase I ivuxolimab trial is reported in the paper. General findings and caveats noted by the study authors: Low levels of normalized T-cell clonal expansion were also seen in some patients who did not respond. After ivuxolimab, more expanded clones were found on average in CD8+ T cells than in CD4+ T cells. At doses of 0.1 to 3.0 mg/kg, clonal expansion of both CD4+ and CD8+ T cells in blood was seen between baseline and week 6. The antigen specificity of the clonally expanded peripheral T cells was not determined. In the 0.1-3.0 mg/kg groups, partial responders had among the lowest normalized peripheral clonal expansion, particularly in CD8+ T cells.

Genomic DNA was isolated from the sorted cells so that the TCRbeta CDR3 region could be sequenced. The immunoSEQ Assay was used to sequence the TCRbeta CDR3 regions. Imported from immuneACCESS, the table was reduced by TCRdb to in-frame sequences with V and J called. These copies leave out some clones; in studies compared against another copy, an unresolved V gene accounts for under half, and the cause of the remainder is not known. The sample profile shows about 45,000 clones; 65% to 90% of them were found once. The ten largest make up around 2.5% of the sample. Including the terminal cysteine and phenylalanine, the CDR3 comprises 14 residues. The DNA shown is the 42-base CDR3, in frame from base 1. CDR1 is given as MNHEY and CDR2 as SMNVEV, both from the germline V gene (reference sequence). V and J are truncated by 2 bases and 4 bases respectively, leaving an intervening sequence of 11 bases. Patients with autoimmune disease history or receiving systemic immunosuppression were excluded from the trial. Peripheral blood for TCR sequencing was drawn from every dose cohort at baseline, at cycle 4 day 1 and at cycle 7 day 1. Samples were obtained from an open-label, multicenter, first-in-human phase I dose-escalation trial of ivuxolimab. Adults with locally advanced or metastatic head and neck squamous cell, hepatocellular, melanoma or renal cell carcinoma were enrolled in the trial. Before TCR sequencing, CD4+ and CD8+ T cells were separately sorted from peripheral blood.

This clonotype was obtained from an adult with an advanced solid tumor such as melanoma, head and neck, liver or kidney cancer. The material sequenced was CD4+ or CD8+ T cells sorted from blood, taken in a trial of the OX40 agonist ivuxolimab. In this chain, TRBV27 is recombined with TRBJ1-2; 5 matching bases give a weak D call of TRBD1. The DNA sequence reads TGTGCCAGCAGTTTAAAGGGGAGGGGCTATGGCTACACCTTC. This translates into CASSLKGRGYGYTF.